Sequencing of this T cell receptor (beta chain) was carried out in a study of Graves' ophthalmopathy and Graves' hyperthyroidism. This CDR3 spans 15 amino acids. Looked up from germline, CDR1 is MNHNS and CDR2 is SASEGT. With V trimmed by 4 bases and J by 4 bases, 7 bases remained unmatched. Amplification of the TCR beta CDR3 regions used RNA transcripts (as template). HTBI primers primed a first-round RT-PCR, and a second-round multiplex PCR followed. Via MiXCR, TCRdb re-called the multiplex PCR reads, giving one row per CDR3 protein. The table includes a few hundred thousand distinct CDR3 sequences, 15% detected once. In this sample, this clonotype turned up many times.

This chain joins TRBV6-1 and TRBJ1-2; 9 bases match TRBD1. Material for sequencing was peripheral blood. The TCR originated in a woman under 30 with stable Graves' hyperthyroidism. The CDR3 protein is CASSGDPGQGYGYTF. In DNA, the CDR3 is TGTGCCAGCAGTGGGGATCCGGGACAGGGCTATGGCTACACCTTC.